This TCR beta chain was sequenced in a study of cytomegalovirus exposure and HLA in healthy donors (dated by TCRdb to 2015 to 2018). For context, the study as a whole: An earlier analysis of several hundred of the donors reported 250 to 350 Gb of sequence data and some 120 million unique TCR beta sequences from roughly 200 million T cells. An early release covering some 640 HLA-typed donors comprised roughly 300 gigabases of sequencing data and roughly 86 million unique TCR sequences. Of the roughly 420 genotyped donors, roughly 80% were placed in the genetic ancestry cluster associated with self-reported Caucasian donors. The study aimed to test whether cataloging public T cell receptors could reveal signatures of past pathogen exposure. The study profiled the T cell repertoires of fewer than 850 subjects by immunosequencing and related them to cytomegalovirus serostatus. A separate validation cohort of approximately 130 different subjects was used in addition to the approximately 640-subject first cohort. To predict cytomegalovirus infection status, the study combined high-throughput TCR immunosequencing, statistical association of individual TCRs with disease status, and machine learning. A later analysis re-analyzed previously published TCR beta repertoires from 660 or so donors and added high-resolution HLA genotyping to study TCR occurrence patterns. In the later analysis, no new phenotypic data were used to find candidate immune exposures; instead, reliance was placed on TCR beta sequences and their occurrence across donors. In an earlier analysis of roughly 540 of the donors, high-throughput TCR beta sequencing was used to judge whether each TCR beta V gene segment behaved as functional or pseudogenic. Alongside the repertoire data, information on donor age, sex, ethnicity and CMV serostatus was compiled. In a later genetic analysis, genome-wide SNP genotypes for about three fifths of the roughly 670 donors were used, and that subset was treated as a discovery cohort. Every discovery cohort repertoire had been produced on one sequencing platform. Class I and class II HLA loci were covered by the typing at four-digit resolution. Typing coverage varied by locus: about 620-640 donors for A, B, C, DRB1 and DQB1; approximately 560 for DQA1; approximately 610 for DPA1; roughly 450 for DPB1. Because of strong linkage in the cohort, 4 to 6 DR-DQ haplotypes were treated as single units for association and clustering. On average, roughly 200,000 unique TCR beta nucleotide sequences were sequenced per donor among about 400 genotyped donors of the cohort, with roughly 18% of those sequences being non-productive.

Overall results and qualifications from the work: A later genetic analysis associated a missense DCLRE1C variant with V-gene and J-gene trimming of TCR beta chains, and an independent cohort replicated the association. A cluster of highly shared sequence variants was judged likely to represent a technical artifact of the sequencing pipeline. Most TCR sequences were seen in very few donors, while some public TCRs were found in many individuals. Because counts were too low, seventeen rarely observed V segments, including chromosome 9 orphons, were excluded from the earlier analysis of 587 of the donors. Most CMV-associated TCR beta chains appeared to be HLA-restricted in a later analysis, and the HLA associations seemed to be driven largely by CMV exposure. It was suggested by the authors that the approach could potentially be generalized to other disease states and immunological phenotypes. In this cohort, only TCR beta chains were sequenced, and detectable features were limited by the absence of alpha or paired-chain data. Some IMGT-functional V segments, including TRBV6-2 and TRBV6-3, could not be distinguished by the 87-base-pair reads and were therefore excluded. Because HLA typing was missing for some donors at each locus, association tests included only the typed subset. A later analysis reported that several top co-occurrence clusters appeared linked to parvovirus B19, influenza, CMV and Epstein-Barr virus. The only immune exposure information available for the cohort was CMV serostatus. A later genetic analysis reported fewer N-insertions in productive TCRs among donors in an Asian-associated ancestry cluster than the roughly 650-donor mean. A later analysis found that HLA-associated TCR beta chains were more clonally expanded and had lower generation probabilities than equally common non-associated chains. At a false discovery rate of 0.05, a later analysis linked 15,000 to 20,000 TCR beta sequences to specific HLA alleles. In vitro tests confirmed that a few of the cytomegalovirus-associated TCR beta chains recognize cytomegalovirus antigens. A further reported finding was that TCR beta sequences accurately predicted the HLA-A and HLA-B alleles for most subjects in the first cohort. The study gave a list of about 150 TCR beta chains associated with cytomegalovirus. When HLA alleles, especially DR and DQ, strongly co-occurred, attributing TCR associations to individual alleles was difficult. According to a later analysis, TCR association rates differed among HLA loci, with DRB1 alleles showing the most associated TCRs and HLA-C alleles showing the fewest. Correlated functional status among segregating V segments might be attributable to linkage disequilibrium, but an unknown experimental factor could not be ruled out. The classifier was reported to diagnose cytomegalovirus status with high specificity and sensitivity in both the original and validation cohorts. Broadly in line with IMGT annotations, most TCR beta V segments showed up in productive rearrangements about 90% or about 30% of the time in an earlier analysis of approximately 640 of the donors. Presence/absence analyses assumed roughly uniform sequencing depth across donors, an assumption that may not hold.

In total, approximately 610 healthy bone marrow donors made up the cohort. At the time of sampling, all cohort members were nominally healthy, though unrecorded immune exposures were likely present. The donor was CMV seronegative and belonged to the group of 352 seronegative cohort members. Every donor gave a peripheral blood sample, and the peripheral blood mononuclear cells from that sample were used for TCR beta sequencing. The Qiagen DNeasy Blood Extraction Kit was used to extract genomic DNA from the blood cell samples. The library relied on the immunoSEQ multiplex PCR assay. For the multiplex PCR, a mixture combining 60 forward primers for TCR Vbeta segments and 13 reverse primers for TCR Jbeta segments was used. Amplification of the CDR3 region of rearranged TCR beta genes was performed with a multiplex PCR assay on genomic DNA. The Illumina HiSeq System was used to sequence the amplified TCR beta libraries as 87-base-pair reads. Per the authors' processing: A later analysis tallied about 77 million unique TCR beta chains across the 650 to 750 repertoires, and around 10 million of those chains were shared by two or more donors. Raw reads were error-corrected and collapsed into unique sequences by a nearest-neighbor algorithm in which closely related sequences were merged to remove PCR and sequencing errors. CDR3 sequences were aligned to IMGT reference sequences to assign V, D and J gene segments. For a sequence to be retained, at least a six-nucleotide match to both a V gene segment and a J gene segment was required. Rearrangements were called productive when the CDR3 lacked stop codons and stayed in frame with V and J; all others were non-productive. CDR3 was defined by IMGT convention, running from the second conserved V-encoded cysteine to the conserved J-encoded phenylalanine. The earlier analysis of about 640 of the donors excluded any sequence lacking an unambiguous match to a single V gene segment. An earlier analysis of approximately 590 of the donors called V segments functional above 56.7% productive rearrangements and segregating when the between-donor standard deviation exceeded 5%. A statistical classification framework was built for diagnosing cytomegalovirus status from the catalog of TCR beta chain sequences. In a later analysis, TCR nucleotide sequences were compared against IMGT/GENE-DB human TR gene sequences so that V and J genes could be assigned. Using the TCRdist pipeline, a later analysis assigned CDR3 sequences along with most-parsimonious VDJ recombination scenarios. In a later analysis, every TCR beta chain was defined by the combination of its CDR3 amino acid sequence and its V-gene family, and reads without a unique V-gene family were dropped. To address suspected cross-contamination and a sequencing artifact, a later analysis removed approximately 600 highly shared, low-generation-probability nucleotide sequences. In a later analysis, a clonal expansion index was calculated for each public chain from normalized within-repertoire ranks of inferred template counts. Generation probabilities in a later analysis came from a VDJ recombination model fitted to out-of-frame rearrangements, and those results were checked against IGoR. A later analysis scored TCR-TCR, TCR-HLA and TCR-CMV co-occurrence with hypergeometric tests, applying a repertoire-size bias correction to TCR pairs. False discovery rates were estimated in a later analysis by permuting HLA or CMV assignments 20 times. In a later analysis, co-occurring TCRs were grouped using DBSCAN, with TCRdist sequence similarity added in when clustering inside HLA-allele-positive subsets. Repertoires with fewer than 30,000 or more than 120,000 public chains were left out of co-occurrence clustering, as were a handful of repertoires with anomalous nucleotide sharing. This immuneACCESS table, as held by TCRdb, lists in-frame sequences with V and J called but not all clones. Of the missing ones, under half trace to an unresolved V gene in checked studies; the others have no known cause. That table supplies the V and J calls and clone size; D and trimming were determined from the DNA. This sample holds 95,000 to 150,000 clones; about four fifths were observed only once. The top ten clones comprise about 2% of the sample.

The trim is 3 bases for V and 2 bases for J, with a gap of 11 bases between the germline ends. Based on the germline V gene, the CDR1 and CDR2 sequences are MGHRA and YSYEKL. The CDR3, from cysteine to phenylalanine, totals 14 residues. Only the CDR3 DNA is retained, 42 bases long and in frame from the first base. As regards this clone: There is no known antigen for this receptor. No qualities accompany the bases; no much larger clone lies one base away.

The sequence is built from TRBV4-1 and TRBJ2-7; the D gene assignment is ambiguous. Sequencing was performed on PBMCs. The source is a man younger than 35 in good health and CMV-seronegative. The DNA reads TGCGCCAGCAGCCATACAGCTAATACCTACGAGCAGTACTTC. This sequence encodes CASSHTANTYEQYF.